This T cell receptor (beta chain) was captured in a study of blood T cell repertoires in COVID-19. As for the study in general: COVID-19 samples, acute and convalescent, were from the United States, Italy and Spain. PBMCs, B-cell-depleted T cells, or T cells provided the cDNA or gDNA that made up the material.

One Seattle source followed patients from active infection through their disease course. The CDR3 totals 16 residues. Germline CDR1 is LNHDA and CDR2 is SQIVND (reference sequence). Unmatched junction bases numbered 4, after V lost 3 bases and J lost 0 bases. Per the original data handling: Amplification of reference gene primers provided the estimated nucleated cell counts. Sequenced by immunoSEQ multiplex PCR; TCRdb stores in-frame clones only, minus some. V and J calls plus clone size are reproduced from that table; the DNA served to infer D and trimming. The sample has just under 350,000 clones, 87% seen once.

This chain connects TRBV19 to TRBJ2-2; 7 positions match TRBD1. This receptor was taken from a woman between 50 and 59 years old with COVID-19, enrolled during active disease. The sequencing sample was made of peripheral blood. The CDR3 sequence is CASSIRQGANTGELFF. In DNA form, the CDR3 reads TGTGCCAGTAGTATTAGACAGGGCGCGAACACCGGGGAGCTGTTTTTT.